This passage covers 22 T cell receptor beta chains from one sample sequenced in a study of blood T cells in healthy people across ages. The second PCR ran roughly 7 to 12 cycles with a sample-barcoded 5' primer and J-beta primers. TCRdb reprocessed the 5' RACE reads with MiXCR, giving one entry per CDR3 protein. The sample has around 1,000,000 distinct CDR3 sequences; 20% to 25% are singletons. This same sample was also part of a study on T cells of mothers and their children.

Sequencing input: blood. The receptors derive from a girl aged 2 to 10 in good health.

V is TRBV20-1 and J is TRBJ2-5; weak D call: TRBD1 (6 bases). With 3 bases removed from V and 11 bases from J, the gap between germline ends came to 22 bases. This CDR3 contains 14 residues. Germline lookup yields CDR1 DFQATT and CDR2 SNEGSKA (reference sequence). Written as DNA, the CDR3 is TGCAGTGCTAGTTCGGTAAGCGGACAGCACGGGCAGTACTTC. Protein: CSASSVSGQHGQYF.

The chain links TRBV2 to TRBJ2-5, with 9 nucleotides matching TRBD1. The DNA end is a closer match to TRBJ2-7, so the J assignment may be wrong. The CDR3 sequence is 12 residues long. CDR1 SNHLY and CDR2 FYNNEI come from the germline V gene. DNA of the CDR3: TGTGCCAGCAGCGGGACAGGGACCGAGCAGTACTTC. This codes for CASSGTGTEQYF.

This clonotype came up a few times. The chain uses TRBV18 and TRBJ1-2; 9 bases fit TRBD1. The trim removed 4 bases at V and 6 bases at J, leaving 15 bases unmatched. The CDR3 contains 17 residues. Germline CDR1 is KGHSH and CDR2 is LQKENI. The CDR3 reads CASSHQDRGFDPDGYTF. The CDR3 nucleotides are TGTGCCAGCTCACACCAGGACAGGGGTTTTGATCCGGATGGCTACACCTTC.

V and J are TRBV6-5 and TRBJ2-7; TRBD2 is a possible D gene (6 bases). With 2 bases removed from V and 6 bases from J, the gap between germline ends came to 14 bases. Germline V lookup: CDR1 MNHEY, CDR2 SVGAGI. The CDR3 has 14 residues. For the CDR3, the DNA is TGTGCCAGCAGTTACACTAGCTTCCAATCCGAGCAGTACTTC. Translated, it gives CASSYTSFQSEQYF.

This clonotype was counted only a few times. The J gene is TRBJ2-7, the V gene TRBV28; D is uncertain. The V gene lost 7 bases and the J gene lost 4 bases, with 5 bases spanning the gap. Germline V gene data show CDR1 as MDHEN and CDR2 as SYDVKM. The CDR3 runs to 10 residues. In DNA, the CDR3 is TGTGCCAGCACCCTATACGAGCAGTACTTC. It encodes CASTLYEQYF.

In its sample, this clonotype was seen many times. The rearrangement joins TRBV20-1 to TRBJ2-4; 8 bases match TRBD2. V dropped 2 bases and J dropped 8; count of bases not matched to a gene: 5. CDR1 and CDR2 (germline): DFQATT, SNEGSKA (reference sequence). The CDR3 covers 13 residues. CDR3 protein: CSARPGLGDIQYF. CDR3 sequence (DNA): TGCAGTGCTAGACCGGGACTAGGTGACATTCAGTACTTC.

This clonotype turned up a few times. The chain joins TRBV6-6 to TRBJ2-5; 7 bases fit TRBD2. Germline assignment: CDR1 MNHNY and CDR2 SVGAGI (reference sequence). With V trimmed by 4 bases and J by 5 bases, 4 bases remained unmatched. This CDR3 is built from 13 residues. CDR3 sequence: CASSSAGLETQYF. The CDR3 DNA follows: TGTGCCAGCAGTTCAGCGGGGTTGGAGACCCAGTACTTC.

The chain is built from TRBV12-5 and TRBJ2-3; D gene ambiguous. Trimming removed 3 bases at V and 4 bases at J, with 11 bases between. CDR3 length equals 14 residues. CDR1 is LGHNT and CDR2 is FRNRAP in the germline V gene. The chain's CDR3 is CASGLVTTADTQYF. CDR3 in DNA: TGTGCTAGTGGTTTAGTCACAACCGCAGATACGCAGTATTTT.

In its sample, this clonotype was seen many times. V usage is TRBV7-2 and J usage is TRBJ2-3; perhaps TRBD1 as D (6 bases). CDR3 length equals 16 residues. The germline V and J ends were trimmed by 1 base and 0 bases, with 11 bases remaining between them. In germline, CDR1 is SGHTA, CDR2 FQGNSA. The CDR3: CASSLGRGSSTDTQYF. The DNA of the CDR3 is TGTGCCAGCAGCTTAGGCAGGGGATCTAGCACAGATACGCAGTATTTT.

The chain carries TRBV25-1 and TRBJ2-6; TRBD1 matches at 7 bases. J gave up 0 bases and V 5 bases, and 13 bases lay outside the gene matches. This CDR3 comprises 19 residues. Germline lookup yields CDR1 MGHDK and CDR2 SYGVNS. Here the CDR3 DNA reads TGTGCCAGCAGTCCTACTTATGGACAGGTAGACTCTGGGGCCAACGTCCTGACTTTC. It yields the protein CASSPTYGQVDSGANVLTF. Full variable domain (rest looked up from reference TRBV25-1 and TRBJ2-6): EADIYQTPRYLVIGTGKKITLECSQTMGHDKMYWYQQDPGMELHLIHYSYGVNSTEKGDLSSESTVSRIRTEHFPLTLESARPSHTSQYLCASSPTYGQVDSGANVLTFGAGSRLTVL.

The count of this clonotype is one. The genes are TRBV28 and TRBJ2-7; D uncertain. V lost 5 bases and J lost 5, with 10 bases in between. The V gene's germline CDR1 is MDHEN and CDR2 SYDVKM. This CDR3 comprises 12 residues. In nucleotides, the CDR3 is TGTGCCAGCAGTCCGCCCATGAACGAGCAGTACTTC. This encodes CASSPPMNEQYF.

This clonotype has more than one count but fewer than ten. This chain's CDR3 is CSAERDRGGEQYF. The CDR3 coding sequence is TGCAGTGCTGAAAGGGACAGGGGAGGCGAGCAGTACTTC. V and J are TRBV20-1 and TRBJ2-7, with TRBD1 matching 10 bases. The CDR3 has 13 residues. Germline trimming cut 5 bases from V and 6 bases from J; bases unmatched to any gene: 7. Germline CDR1 DFQATT, CDR2 SNEGSKA (reference sequence).

This clonotype was seen more than once but under ten times. The chain is built from TRBV12-3 or TRBV12-4 and TRBJ1-4; 9 bases align to TRBD1. The trim removed 6 bases at V and 12 bases at J, leaving 14 bases unmatched. The CDR3 spans 15 residues. Here the CDR3 DNA reads TGTGCCAGCAGCTCCATTGGGACAGGGCCTGGGGAACTGTTTTTT. Translation: CASSSIGTGPGELFF.

The rearrangement links TRBV12-3 or TRBV12-4 to TRBJ2-3, with TRBD1 as a possible D gene (5 bases). V was pared by 5 bases and J by 3 bases, with 21 bases between. This CDR3 has 17 residues. This chain's CDR3 is CASSLPMDIQTTDTQYF. The DNA for the CDR3 is TGTGCCAGCAGTCTCCCCATGGACATCCAAACAACAGATACGCAGTATTTT.

V and J are TRBV12-3 or TRBV12-4 and TRBJ2-6, with 7 bases lining up with TRBD1. J lost 0 bases, V lost 6 bases, and 11 bases had no gene match. The CDR3 extends over 18 amino acids. For the CDR3, the DNA is TGTGCCAGCAGCCGTCTAGGGGGCCACCCCTCTGGGGCCAACGTCCTGACTTTC. This gives the protein CASSRLGGHPSGANVLTF.

The chain links TRBV27 to TRBJ2-7; 9 bases are a match to TRBD1. V dropped 2 bases and J dropped 6; count of bases not matched to a gene: 5. Germline V gene sequence: CDR1 MNHEY, CDR2 SMNVEV (reference sequence). This CDR3 comprises 14 residues. CDR3 amino acids: CASSLAGQGFEQYF. CDR3 coding DNA: TGTGCCAGCAGTTTAGCGGGACAGGGTTTCGAGCAGTACTTC.

The chain uses TRBV9 and TRBJ1-3; the match to TRBD1 covers 7 bases. V was clipped by 2 bases and J by 5 bases; unmatched bases: 7. Germline-derived CDR1 and CDR2 are SGDLS and YYNGEE. The CDR3 runs to 15 residues. The CDR3 DNA reads as TGTGCCAGCAGCGTGGGACAGATGGCGCGAAACACCATATATTTT. Translation: CASSVGQMARNTIYF.

The rearrangement joins TRBV7-9 to TRBJ2-1; 8 nucleotides match TRBD2. J lost 4 bases, V lost 5 bases, and 16 bases had no gene match. This CDR3 comprises 18 residues. Germline assignment: CDR1 SEHNR and CDR2 FQNEAQ (reference sequence). The CDR3 reads CASSPLLVAGPAYNEQFF. As DNA, the CDR3 is TGTGCCAGCAGCCCCTTACTCGTAGCGGGGCCAGCTTACAATGAGCAGTTCTTC.

The rearrangement joins TRBV20-1 to TRBJ2-5, with TRBD2 identical over 9 bases. Trimming removed 6 bases from V and 3 bases from J; junction bases left unmatched: 11. CDR1 is DFQATT, CDR2 SNEGSKA, per germline (reference sequence). The CDR3 is 15 residues long. The CDR3 nucleotides read TGCAGTGCCACTACCGGGACTAGCAGAGAAGAGACCCAGTACTTC. This sequence encodes CSATTGTSREETQYF.

The chain couples TRBV5-1 to TRBJ2-7; TRBD1 is a possible D gene (5 bases). Trimming left V 4 bases short and J 0 bases short, with 14 bases between. This CDR3 comprises 15 residues. The germline CDR1 and CDR2 sequences are SGHRS and YFSETQ. CDR3 nucleotides: TGCGCCAGCAGCACCCTACCGGACATCTCCTACGAGCAGTACTTC. It is translated as CASSTLPDISYEQYF.

The V gene is TRBV24-1, the J gene TRBJ2-5; D may correspond to TRBD1 or TRBD2 (5 bases each). Germline V gene sequence: CDR1 KGHDR, CDR2 SFDVKD. V was pared by 1 base and J by 5 bases, with 25 bases between. The CDR3 runs 19 residues. In nucleotides, the CDR3 is TGTGCCACCAGTGATTTTGCGAGGGGCCGCTACGAGCCCATTGAGACCCAGTACTTC. This translates into CATSDFARGRYEPIETQYF.

This clonotype has just a few counts. The chain is built from TRBV29-1 and TRBJ1-1, with 7 bases matching TRBD1. Trimming removed 6 bases from V and 10 bases from J; junction bases left unmatched: 5. Germline V lookup: CDR1 SQVTM, CDR2 ANQGSEA. The CDR3 runs 10 residues. The CDR3 DNA follows: TGCAGCGTACACAGGGGTGGAGCTTTCTTT. This codes for CSVHRGGAFF. The full variable domain, with the rest looked up from reference TRBV29-1 and TRBJ1-1, is SAVISQKPSRDICQRGTSLTIQCQVDSQVTMMFWYRQQPGQSLTLIATANQGSEATYESGFVIDKFPISRPNLTFSTLTVSNMSPEDSSIYLCSVHRGGAFFGQGTRLTVV.